Listed here are 11 T cell receptor beta chains from one sample, sequenced in a study of CD4 and CD8 cells across lung adenocarcinoma regions. MiXCR, run by TCRdb on the PCR reads, gives a single entry per CDR3 protein. The table records 20,000 to 25,000 distinct CDR3 sequences, roughly 54% of them present only once. Source material: CD8+ T cells from the center of a lung tumor. The receptors were gathered from a female donor with lung adenocarcinoma. The CD4 and CD8 labels of this study may be unreliable.

This clonotype turned up a few times. The chain uses TRBV6-1 and TRBJ2-2, with 8 bases aligning to TRBD1. The CDR3 sequence is 16 residues long. V trimming: 3 bases; J trimming: 5 bases; junction bases outside the gene matches: 8. Germline V gene data show CDR1 as MNHNS and CDR2 as SASEGT. The CDR3 DNA follows: TGTGCCAGCAGTGAGAGACGGACAGGGAGGACCGGGGAGCTGTTTTTT. Residues: CASSERRTGRTGELFF.

This clonotype has more than one count but fewer than ten. The chain carries TRBV6-1 and TRBJ2-5, with 8 bases that match TRBD2. The V gene end was trimmed by 5 bases and the J gene end by 2 bases; junction bases not matched to a gene: 19. Germline CDR1 and CDR2: MNHNS and SASEGT. The CDR3 runs to 19 residues. The CDR3 region is CASSRSANPGLGVQETQYF. DNA for the CDR3: TGTGCCAGCAGTCGAAGTGCAAACCCGGGACTAGGAGTTCAAGAGACCCAGTACTTC.

The chain couples TRBV6-1 to TRBJ2-1; no clear D gene. V lost 6 bases and J lost 0, with 18 bases in between. The CDR3 consists of 17 residues. CDR1 is MNHNS and CDR2 is SASEGT in the germline V gene. The CDR3 sequence: CASSRARFPGSYNEQFF. The DNA for the CDR3 is TGTGCCAGCAGCCGAGCCCGGTTCCCCGGCTCCTACAATGAGCAGTTCTTC.

The table lists this clonotype with many counts. V is TRBV10-1 and J is TRBJ1-1; 10 positions match TRBD1. V lost 6 bases to trimming and J lost 5 bases; unmatched junction nucleotides: 3. The CDR3 is 13 amino acids. Germline lookup yields CDR1 WNHNN and CDR2 SYGVQD (reference sequence). The CDR3 here is CASSGQGGTEAFF. The CDR3 DNA is TGCGCCAGCAGCGGACAGGGGGGGACTGAAGCTTTCTTT.

In its sample, this clonotype was seen a few times. The V gene is TRBV6-1, the J gene TRBJ2-1; 10 bases agree with TRBD1. V lost 1 base, J lost 3 bases, and 0 bases stayed unmatched. The CDR3 has 15 residues. CDR1 and CDR2 from the germline V gene are MNHNS and SASEGT. The chain's CDR3 is CASSEGTGGYNEQFF. In DNA, the CDR3 is TGTGCCAGCAGTGAAGGGACAGGGGGCTACAATGAGCAGTTCTTC.

This clonotype appeared once. The chain couples TRBV11-3 to TRBJ2-1; the match to TRBD1 covers 7 bases. V trimming: 5 bases; J trimming: 5 bases; junction bases outside the gene matches: 9. The CDR3 runs to 15 residues. Looked up from germline, CDR1 is SGHNT and CDR2 is YENEEA. The CDR3, as DNA: TGTGCCAGCAGCGCCCGAGGGACAGACAACAATGAGCAGTTCTTC. Translated: CASSARGTDNNEQFF.

Comments on this clonotype: At one of its ends the junction is not consistent with the germline gene, which may arise from a read error. The chain has TRBV10-3 and TRBJ2-3, with a weak D call TRBD1 (6 bases). The CDR3 spans 15 residues. Germline CDR1 ENHRY, CDR2 SYGVKD. Here the CDR3 reads CAAGEWGRGKETQYF. Written as DNA, the CDR3 is TGTGCCGCCGGGGAATGGGGGCGTGGCAAAGAGACCCAGTATTTC.

The rearrangement uses TRBV6-1 and TRBJ2-1; D may be TRBD1 or TRBD2 (5 bases each). CDR3 length equals 13 residues. The V and J ends lost 8 bases and 8 bases respectively, with 16 bases between them. CDR1 is MNHNS and CDR2 is SASEGT in the germline V gene. CDR3 sequence (DNA): TGTGCCAGCGGGGACCGTTGGGCGGATGAGCAGTTCTTC. Translating gives CASGDRWADEQFF.

The chain is built from TRBV30 and TRBJ2-6, with D uncertain. The CDR3 extends over 13 amino acids. Germline values: CDR1 GTSNPN, CDR2 SVGIG (reference sequence). Trimming pared 1 base from V and 10 bases from J, leaving 11 bases between. The CDR3 loop reads CAWSGLGKNVLTF. The DNA of the CDR3 is TGTGCCTGGAGTGGGCTGGGGAAAAACGTCCTGACTTTC.

With regard to this clonotype: Here the CDR3 omits its conserved ending phenylalanine or tryptophan, so a read error is the likely source. The chain carries TRBV12-3 or TRBV12-4 and TRBJ2-3; TRBD2 agrees at 10 bases. This CDR3 is built from 16 residues. The junction had 9 bases not matched to a gene; V was cut back by 6 bases and J by 3 bases. The CDR3 nucleotides read TGTGCCAGCAGCCTTAAAGCGGGAGGGGGAACAGATACGCAGTATTCG. It specifies CASSLKAGGGTDTQYS.

V gene TRBV25-1 combines with J gene TRBJ2-1, with TRBD1 identical over 12 bases. V lost 2 bases and J lost 10; bases outside the gene matches: 9. The germline gives CDR1 MGHDK, CDR2 SYGVNS. CDR3 length equals 16 residues. Here the CDR3 reads CASSERWGTGGGEQFF. The CDR3 coding sequence is TGTGCCAGCAGTGAAAGGTGGGGGACAGGGGGCGGCGAGCAGTTCTTC.